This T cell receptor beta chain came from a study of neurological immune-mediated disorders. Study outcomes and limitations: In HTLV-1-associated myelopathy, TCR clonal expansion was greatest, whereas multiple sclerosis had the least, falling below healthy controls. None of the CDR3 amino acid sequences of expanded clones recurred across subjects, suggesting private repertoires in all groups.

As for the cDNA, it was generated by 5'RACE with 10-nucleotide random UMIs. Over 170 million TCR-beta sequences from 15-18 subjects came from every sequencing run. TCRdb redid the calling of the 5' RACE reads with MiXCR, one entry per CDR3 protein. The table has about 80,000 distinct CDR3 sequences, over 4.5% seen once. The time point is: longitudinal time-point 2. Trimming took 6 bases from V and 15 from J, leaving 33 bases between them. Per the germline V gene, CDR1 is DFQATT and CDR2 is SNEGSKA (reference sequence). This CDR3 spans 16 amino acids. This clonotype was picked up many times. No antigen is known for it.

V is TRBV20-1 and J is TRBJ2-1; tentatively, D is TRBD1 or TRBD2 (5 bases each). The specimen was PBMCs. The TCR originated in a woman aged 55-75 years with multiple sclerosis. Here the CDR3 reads CSATDPNTGTQSSPFF. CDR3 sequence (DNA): TGCAGTGCCACGGACCCTAATACCGGGACCCAATCCTCTCCGTTCTTC.